Presented here are 26 T cell receptor beta chains from one specimen sequenced in a study of OX40 agonist ivuxolimab in advanced cancers. Here immunoSEQ multiplex PCR was the method, and the copy in TCRdb shows in-frame clones only, minus some. The sample carries 50,000 to 65,000 clones, approximately 90% recorded once. The material was CD4+ or CD8+ T cells sorted from blood, obtained in a trial of the OX40 agonist ivuxolimab. The receptors here all came from an adult with an advanced solid tumor such as melanoma, head and neck, liver or kidney cancer.

CDR3 amino acids: CAWRSTRQGKSKKLFF. CDR3 sequence (DNA): TGTGCCTGGAGAAGCACGAGACAGGGGAAGAGTAAAAAACTGTTTTTT. The chain employs TRBV30 and TRBJ1-4; 8 nucleotides align to TRBD1. V was pared by 3 bases and J by 9 bases, with 15 bases of the junction left unmatched. CDR1 and CDR2 (germline): GTSNPN, SVGIG (reference sequence). This CDR3 contains 16 residues.

The CDR3 region has the DNA TGTGCCAGCAGTTGGACAGGGAGGGAGACCCAGTACTTC. This sequence encodes CASSWTGRETQYF. V and J are TRBV27 and TRBJ2-5, with TRBD1 matching 8 bases. V gave up 4 bases and J gave up 5 bases; unmatched junction bases: 3. Per germline, CDR1 MNHEY and CDR2 SMNVEV (reference sequence). CDR3 length equals 13 residues.

This chain joins TRBV28 and TRBJ1-1; tentative D call: TRBD1 (6 bases). There are 12 residues in the CDR3. Per germline, CDR1 MDHEN and CDR2 SYDVKM. Trimming stripped 3 bases from V and 11 bases from J, with 13 bases between. Here the CDR3 reads CASSFLTRGAFF. For the CDR3, the DNA is TGTGCCAGCAGTTTCCTCACGAGGGGGGCTTTCTTT.

V gene TRBV2 combines with J gene TRBJ1-1; TRBD1 is a possible D gene (6 bases). The germline V gene has CDR1 SNHLY and CDR2 FYNNEI. V was cut by 7 bases and J by 11 bases, with 14 bases left in between. The CDR3 consists of 11 residues. This CDR3 reads CASILETGAFF. Here the CDR3 DNA reads TGTGCCAGCATCCTAGAAACAGGGGCTTTCTTT.

The chain's CDR3 is CASSLEGAPYNEQFF. The CDR3 DNA reads as TGTGCCAGCAGTCTAGAGGGGGCCCCCTACAATGAGCAGTTCTTC. The chain combines TRBV11-3 with TRBJ2-1, with 7 positions matching TRBD1. V gave up 6 bases and J gave up 2 bases; unmatched junction bases: 7. Germline-derived CDR1 and CDR2 are SGHNT and YENEEA. The CDR3 covers 15 residues.

In its sample, this clone was seen once. This sequence joins TRBV28 and TRBJ2-7, with D perhaps TRBD2 (6 bases). Trimming stripped 3 bases from V and 9 bases from J, with 15 bases between. CDR1 and CDR2 (germline): MDHEN, SYDVKM. The CDR3 contains 13 residues. This chain's CDR3 is CASSLSSERWQYF. The CDR3 coding sequence is TGTGCCAGCAGTTTGTCTAGCGAACGGTGGCAGTACTTC.

The chain couples TRBV11-2 to TRBJ2-7; D gene unclear. The CDR3 has 14 amino acids. The V gene's germline CDR1 is SGHAT and CDR2 FQNNGV. With 0 bases removed from V and 0 bases from J, the gap between germline ends came to 6 bases. The CDR3 nucleotides read TGTGCCAGCAGCTTAGAAGGGATCTCCTACGAGCAGTACTTC. Translation gives CASSLEGISYEQYF.

The gene calls are TRBV9 and TRBJ2-1, with D uncertain. The V gene's germline CDR1 is SGDLS and CDR2 YYNGEE. The CDR3 has 13 residues. With 2 bases removed from V and 9 bases from J, the gap between germline ends came to 12 bases. The CDR3 region has the DNA TGTGCCAGCAGCGTTAATACCGGTCCTGAGCAGTTCTTC. Translated: CASSVNTGPEQFF.

About this clone: A much larger clone lies one base from this, so it may be a read error. This rearrangement joins TRBV6-6 to TRBJ2-7; D not certain. CDR1 is MNHNY, CDR2 SVGAGI, per germline (reference sequence). The CDR3 has 11 residues. The chain's CDR3 is CASSDSYEQYF. CDR3 DNA: TGTGCCAGCAGTGACTCCTACGAGCAGTACTTC.

The V gene is TRBV7-9, the J gene TRBJ1-1; maybe TRBD1 (5 bases). Trimming removed 5 bases at V and 5 bases at J, with 9 bases between. The germline V gene encodes CDR1 SEHNR and CDR2 FQNEAQ (reference sequence). The length of the CDR3 is 12 residues. CDR3 nucleotides: TGTGCCAGCAGCGTACAGGAGACTGAAGCTTTCTTT. It codes for CASSVQETEAFF.

This chain connects TRBV6-5 to TRBJ2-4, with D uncertain. The CDR3 loop spans 14 amino acids. The V gene lost 8 bases and the J gene lost 0 bases, with 11 bases spanning the gap. Germline CDR1 and CDR2: MNHEY and SVGAGI. The DNA for the CDR3 is TGTGCCAGCTGGGCCGCATTAGCCAAAAACATTCAGTACTTC. This translates into CASWAALAKNIQYF.

The V gene is TRBV27, the J gene TRBJ2-5; weak D call: TRBD1 (7 bases). The CDR3 covers 17 residues. Germline V gives CDR1 MNHEY, CDR2 SMNVEV (reference sequence). V lost 0 bases to trimming and J lost 1 base, with 15 bases between them. The CDR3 DNA reads TGTGCCAGCAGTTTATCAGGACAGGAGGGACGCCAAGAGACCCAGTACTTC. Translating gives CASSLSGQEGRQETQYF.

The chain couples TRBV5-4 to TRBJ2-3; 9 bases are shared with TRBD1. J gave up 4 bases and V 0 bases, and 3 bases lay outside the gene matches. This CDR3 spans 15 amino acids. Germline assignment: CDR1 SGHNT and CDR2 YYREEE (reference sequence). CDR3: CASSLDRGLADTQYF. The CDR3, as DNA: TGTGCCAGCAGCTTGGACAGGGGGCTCGCAGATACGCAGTATTTT.

The chain couples TRBV27 to TRBJ2-6; D gene ambiguous. Trimming stripped 0 bases from V and 2 bases from J, with 11 bases between. This CDR3 contains 17 residues. Germline V lookup: CDR1 MNHEY, CDR2 SMNVEV (reference sequence). CDR3 sequence: CASSLSILRTGANVLTF. CDR3 nucleotides: TGTGCCAGCAGTTTATCAATCTTGCGTACTGGGGCCAACGTCCTGACTTTC. Full variable domain (rest looked up from reference TRBV27 and TRBJ2-6): EAQVTQNPRYLITVTGKKLTVTCSQNMNHEYMSWYRQDPGLGLRQIYYSMNVEVTDKGDVPEGYKVSRKEKRNFPLILESPSPNQTSLYFCASSLSILRTGANVLTFGAGSRLTVL.

The chain links TRBV28 to TRBJ2-1, with a weak D call TRBD1 (6 bases). Germline CDR1 is MDHEN and CDR2 is SYDVKM. The V end lost 5 bases, the J end lost 7 bases, and 12 bases lay between the germline ends. The CDR3 contains 13 residues. This CDR3 is CASSAGVWNEQFF. The CDR3, as DNA: TGTGCCAGCAGTGCAGGGGTTTGGAATGAGCAGTTCTTC.

The genes are TRBV5-6 and TRBJ1-1; 7 bases line up with TRBD1. This CDR3 has 12 amino acids. Unmatched junction bases numbered 6, after V lost 4 bases and J lost 9 bases. From germline, CDR1 is SGHDT and CDR2 YYEEEE. The CDR3 sequence is CASSQGTAQAFF. In DNA form, the CDR3 reads TGTGCCAGCAGCCAAGGGACAGCCCAAGCTTTCTTT.

The chain combines TRBV15 with TRBJ2-7; maybe TRBD2 (5 bases). V was shortened by 4 bases and J by 4 bases, with 11 bases between the two germline ends. CDR3 size: 13 residues. The V gene's germline CDR1 is LNHNV and CDR2 YYDKDF (reference sequence). The CDR3 loop reads CATSIVSGYEQYF. CDR3 bases: TGTGCCACCAGCATCGTCAGCGGATACGAGCAGTACTTC.

The rearrangement links TRBV15 to TRBJ2-7; 8 bases match TRBD1. J gave up 2 bases and V 5 bases, and 5 bases lay outside the gene matches. The CDR3 is 14 residues long. Per germline, CDR1 LNHNV and CDR2 YYDKDF (reference sequence). This CDR3 is CATSVGQGPYEQYF. Written as DNA, the CDR3 is TGTGCCACCAGCGTAGGACAGGGTCCCTACGAGCAGTACTTC.

The rearrangement joins TRBV18 to TRBJ2-3; 8 bases are a match to TRBD1. Germline CDR1 KGHSH, CDR2 LQKENI. The CDR3 consists of 15 residues. V trimming: 6 bases; J trimming: 1 base; junction bases outside the gene matches: 6. In DNA, the CDR3 is TGTGCCAGCTCGAAGGACAGGGCGCGCACAGATACGCAGTATTTT. It encodes CASSKDRARTDTQYF.

The V and J genes are TRBV9 and TRBJ1-2; 8 bases fit TRBD1. The V gene end was trimmed by 3 bases and the J gene end by 3 bases; junction bases not matched to a gene: 10. There are 16 residues in the CDR3. CDR1 is SGDLS and CDR2 is YYNGEE in the germline V gene. The CDR3 region has the DNA TGTGCCAGCAGCGCCACTAGACAGGGGTTGGACTATGGCTACACCTTC. Translated, it gives CASSATRQGLDYGYTF. Full variable domain (rest looked up from reference TRBV9 and TRBJ1-2): DSGVTQTPKHLITATGQRVTLRCSPRSGDLSVYWYQQSLDQGLQFLIQYYNGEERAKGNILERFSAQQFPDLHSELNLSSLELGDSALYFCASSATRQGLDYGYTFGSGTRLTVV.

The chain combines TRBV10-3 with TRBJ1-1, with a tentative D call TRBD1 (5 bases). Germline CDR1 is ENHRY and CDR2 is SYGVKD. This CDR3 is built from 15 residues. V was cut by 2 bases and J by 0 bases, with 10 bases left in between. Here the CDR3 reads CAISERAGMNTEAFF. The CDR3 coding sequence is TGTGCCATCAGTGAGAGGGCAGGGATGAACACTGAAGCTTTCTTT.

V gene TRBV21-1 combines with J gene TRBJ2-6; TRBD2 is the table's D call, not checked against the DNA. TRBV21-1 has pseudogene status. The CDR3 extends over 16 amino acids. CDR3 bases: TGTGCCAGCAGCAAAGGGCGGCACTCTGGGGCCAACGTCCTGACTTTC. The encoded protein is CASSKGRHSGANVLTF.

The chain uses TRBV6-5 and TRBJ1-2; no clear D. The V and J ends lost 6 bases and 4 bases respectively, with 9 bases between them. The germline gives CDR1 MNHEY, CDR2 SVGAGI. The CDR3 runs 12 residues. CDR3 sequence: CASRQRSYGYTF. The CDR3 DNA reads TGTGCCAGCAGACAGCGCAGCTATGGCTACACCTTC.

The rearrangement joins TRBV10-1 to TRBJ1-1; the D is unclear. V lost 0 bases, J lost 6 bases, and 8 bases lay in between. CDR3 size: 13 residues. Germline V gene lookup returns CDR1 WNHNN and CDR2 SYGVQD (reference sequence). CDR3 coding DNA: TGCGCCAGCAGTGAGTCGACATGGCCTGAAGCTTTCTTT. Protein sequence: CASSESTWPEAFF.

The chain has TRBV7-8 and TRBJ2-7, with D possibly called TRBD1 or TRBD2 (5 bases each). The V end was cut by 0 bases, the J end by 2 bases, with 8 bases between. The CDR3 has 14 amino acids. CDR1 is SGHVS and CDR2 is FQNEAQ in the germline V gene. The CDR3 coding sequence is TGTGCCAGCAGCTTAGCGGGGACCCCCTACGAGCAGTACTTC. Its translation is CASSLAGTPYEQYF.

This chain uses TRBV28 with TRBJ1-2; D unclear. V was cut by 5 bases and J by 4 bases, with 20 bases left in between. CDR1 MDHEN and CDR2 SYDVKM come from the germline V gene. The CDR3 loop spans 16 amino acids. CDR3 sequence reads: CASSPLQASPPYGYTF. The CDR3 DNA sequence: TGTGCCAGCAGTCCCCTTCAGGCCTCACCCCCCTATGGCTACACCTTC.